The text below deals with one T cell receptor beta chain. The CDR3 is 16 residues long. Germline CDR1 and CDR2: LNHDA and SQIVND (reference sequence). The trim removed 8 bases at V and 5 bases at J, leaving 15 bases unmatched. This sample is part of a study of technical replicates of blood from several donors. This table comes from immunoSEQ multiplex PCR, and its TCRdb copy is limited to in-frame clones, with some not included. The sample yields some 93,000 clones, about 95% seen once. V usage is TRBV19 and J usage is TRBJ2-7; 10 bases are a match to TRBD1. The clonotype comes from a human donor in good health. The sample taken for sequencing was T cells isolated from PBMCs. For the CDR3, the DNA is TGTGCCAGTCGATTCTCTTTCCGGGACAGGGGTAACGAGCAGTACTTC. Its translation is CASRFSFRDRGNEQYF.